This TCR beta chain was identified in a study of blood T cell repertoires in COVID-19. In the study overall: Samples representing acute and convalescent COVID-19 were sourced from the United States, Italy and Spain.

CDR3 size: 15 residues. The germline V gene encodes CDR1 LGHNA and CDR2 YNFKEQ. V was shortened by 1 base and J by 5 bases, with 13 bases between the two germline ends. In the source study's methods: Estimates of nucleated cell counts were drawn from the amplification of reference gene primers. Profiled with immunoSEQ multiplex PCR; TCRdb holds only in-frame clones, not every one. The V and J calls and clone size come from that table; D and trimming were worked out from the DNA. The table records some 380,000 clones, roughly 86% of them present only once. Sequenced input: peripheral blood. The TCR was taken from a human donor with acute or convalescent COVID-19. The donor label of this sample is uncertain. The chain employs TRBV4-2 and TRBJ2-3, with D maybe TRBD2 (7 bases). The CDR3 here is CASSQGGGRLDTQYF. CDR3 nucleotides: TGTGCCAGCAGCCAAGGGGGGGGGCGATTAGATACGCAGTATTTT.